This T cell receptor (beta chain) came from a study of T cells after yellow fever vaccination. MiXCR was run by TCRdb on the 5' RACE reads, yielding one entry per CDR3 protein. The sample has roughly 300,000 distinct CDR3 sequences; 8% to 9.5% are singletons. The CDR3 runs to 15 residues. The ends were cut back, 5 bases at V and 2 bases at J, with 10 bases in the middle. The germline V gene has CDR1 SGHDN and CDR2 FVKESK. Study-wide findings and caveats: Clones that expanded after primary vaccination mostly reappeared after the booster (roughly 96% CD4, about 89% CD8).

A few counts support this clonotype. Its antigen remains unknown. The sample consisted of PBMCs, taken roughly 45 days after the first yellow fever vaccination. The chain has TRBV14 and TRBJ1-6; maybe TRBD1 (5 bases). The sequence came from a man aged 18 to 30 who received the YFV17D yellow fever vaccine. The CDR3 here is CASSVGVTYNSPLHF. The CDR3 DNA sequence: TGTGCCAGCAGCGTAGGGGTTACCTATAATTCACCCCTCCACTTT.